The next 10 T cell receptor beta chains were all read from a single sample in a study of T cell responses to AZD1222 COVID-19 vaccine. The assay was immunoSEQ multiplex PCR, and TCRdb's table has in-frame clones only and misses some. The table shows over 150,000 clones, with around 93% occurring only once. The sequences come from peripheral blood, collected 28 days after the second AZD1222 dose. These receptors were taken from an adult who received the AZD1222 COVID-19 vaccine.

The rearrangement links TRBV19 to TRBJ1-5; the match to TRBD1 covers 7 bases. The CDR3 consists of 15 residues. V trimming: 3 bases; J trimming: 0 bases; junction bases outside the gene matches: 2. CDR1 is LNHDA and CDR2 is SQIVND in the germline V gene (reference sequence). CDR3 DNA sequence: TGTGCCAGTAGTATCGGGACAGTTAGCAATCAGCCCCAGCATTTT. It yields the protein CASSIGTVSNQPQHF.

The chain combines TRBV6-5 with TRBJ1-6; D gene uncertain. Germline V gene sequence: CDR1 MNHEY, CDR2 SVGAGI. This CDR3 contains 12 residues. V lost 9 bases to trimming and J lost 6 bases, with 9 bases between them. The CDR3 spells CASEVGNSPLHF. The CDR3 coding sequence is TGTGCCAGTGAAGTGGGTAATTCACCCCTCCACTTT.

The chain links TRBV19 to TRBJ1-2; D is ambiguous. V lost 5 bases and J lost 8, with 15 bases in between. The CDR3 extends over 13 amino acids. CDR1 LNHDA and CDR2 SQIVND come from the germline V gene (reference sequence). The CDR3 coding sequence is TGTGCCAGTAGTCCCTTGACATTGGGCGGCTACACCTTC. This gives the protein CASSPLTLGGYTF.

The chain couples TRBV7-9 to TRBJ1-5; no definite D call. This CDR3 has 12 residues. Trimming stripped 5 bases from V and 1 base from J, with 3 bases between. The V gene's germline CDR1 is SEHNR and CDR2 FQNEAQ (reference sequence). The CDR3 bases are TGTGCCAGCAGCCAGAGCAATCAGCCCCAGCATTTT. It codes for CASSQSNQPQHF.

The V and J genes are TRBV25-1 and TRBJ2-5, with a possible D match to TRBD1 (6 bases). Trimming shortened V by 6 bases and J by 12 bases, and 20 bases separated the two germline ends. Germline-derived CDR1 and CDR2 are MGHDK and SYGVNS. The CDR3 has 13 amino acids. The CDR3 nucleotides are TGTGCCAGCAGCGATTTTCCCGACAGGCCAGAGTACTTC. Protein: CASSDFPDRPEYF.

The chain joins TRBV5-1 to TRBJ1-5; D remains unclear. This CDR3 contains 16 residues. V was pared by 0 bases and J by 6 bases, with 16 bases between. Germline loops: CDR1 SGHRS, CDR2 YFSETQ. The CDR3 loop reads CASSLGIEGFAQPQHF. In DNA form, the CDR3 reads TGCGCCAGCAGCTTGGGGATTGAGGGTTTCGCTCAGCCCCAGCATTTT.

The rearrangement joins TRBV4-2 to TRBJ1-1; TRBD1 might be the D (6 bases). Germline V lookup: CDR1 LGHNA, CDR2 YNFKEQ. V was cut by 0 bases and J by 6 bases, with 17 bases left in between. This CDR3 is built from 16 residues. CDR3 sequence: CASSQDALPGVPEAFF. In DNA, the CDR3 is TGTGCCAGCAGCCAAGATGCCTTGCCAGGGGTCCCTGAAGCTTTCTTT.

The CDR3 sequence: CASPRYHGYTF. The CDR3 DNA is TGTGCCAGTCCGAGGTATCATGGCTACACCTTC. The rearrangement links TRBV2 to TRBJ1-2; D call uncertain. Germline V gene data show CDR1 as SNHLY and CDR2 as FYNNEI. The length of the CDR3 is 11 residues. Between the trimmed V and J ends, which lost 9 bases and 6 bases, there was a span of 11 bases.

V gene TRBV28 combines with J gene TRBJ1-6; 8 nucleotides match TRBD1. V was clipped by 4 bases and J by 8 bases; unmatched bases: 10. CDR1 is MDHEN and CDR2 is SYDVKM in the germline V gene. There are 16 residues in the CDR3. The CDR3 nucleotides read TGTGCCAGCAGTTCCCCCCGCCCAGGGGGCGATTCACCCCTCCACTTT. As protein: CASSSPRPGGDSPLHF.

The chain combines TRBV25-1 with TRBJ2-1; perhaps D is TRBD1 or TRBD2 (6 bases each). The CDR3 consists of 15 residues. V shed 4 bases and J shed 8 bases, with 18 bases lying between them. Germline CDR1 reads MGHDK; CDR2 reads SYGVNS. CDR3 amino acids: CASSGGWGAAHEQFF. In nucleotides, the CDR3 is TGTGCCAGCAGTGGCGGGTGGGGGGCAGCACATGAGCAGTTCTTC.